This entry describes one T cell receptor beta chain. This specimen belongs to a study of blood T cell repertoires in COVID-19. CDR3 length: 12 residues. Germline V gene lookup returns CDR1 LGHNA and CDR2 YNFKEQ. The ends were cut back, 7 bases at V and 7 bases at J, with 11 bases in the middle. Profiled with immunoSEQ multiplex PCR; TCRdb holds only in-frame clones, not every one. The repertoire includes about 150,000 clones, around 86% of them detected once, and under 3.5% sits in the top ten. The sequenced sample consisted of peripheral blood. J is TRBJ2-1 and V is TRBV4-2; weak D call: TRBD2 (6 bases). This receptor was identified in a man aged 65 to 79 with acute or convalescent COVID-19. CDR3 DNA sequence: TGTGCCAGCAAGGGAGGAGCGAATGAGCAGTTCTTC. Translation: CASKGGANEQFF.